This TCR beta chain was sequenced for a study of shared clonotypes between healthy human individuals. Data came from immunoSEQ multiplex PCR; TCRdb stores just in-frame clones and leaves some out. The repertoire includes 2 million to 3 million clones, roughly 93% of them detected once, and approximately 0.37% sits in the top ten. V dropped 0 bases and J dropped 5; count of bases not matched to a gene: 3. The CDR3 contains 14 residues. The germline V gene has CDR1 ENHRY and CDR2 SYGVKD. The sample comprised naive CD4+ T cells from PBMCs. Subset here: CD45RA+ positively selected. This receptor was taken from a young man in good health. Some clones in this sample may be carry-over from other donors' samples. V usage is TRBV10-3 and J usage is TRBJ2-5; 7 bases match TRBD2. Here the CDR3 reads CAISESKGGETQYF. The CDR3 nucleotides are TGTGCCATCAGTGAGTCGAAGGGAGGGGAGACCCAGTACTTC.